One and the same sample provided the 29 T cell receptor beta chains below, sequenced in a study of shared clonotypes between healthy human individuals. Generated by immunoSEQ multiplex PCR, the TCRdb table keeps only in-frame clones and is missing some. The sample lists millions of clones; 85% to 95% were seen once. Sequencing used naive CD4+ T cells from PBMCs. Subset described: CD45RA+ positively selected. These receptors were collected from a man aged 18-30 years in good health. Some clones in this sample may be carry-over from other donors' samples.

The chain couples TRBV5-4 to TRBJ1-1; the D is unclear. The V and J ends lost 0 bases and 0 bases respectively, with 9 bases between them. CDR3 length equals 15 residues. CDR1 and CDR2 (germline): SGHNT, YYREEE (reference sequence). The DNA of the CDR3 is TGTGCCAGCAGCTTGGCCAAGCACATGAACACTGAAGCTTTCTTT. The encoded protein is CASSLAKHMNTEAFF.

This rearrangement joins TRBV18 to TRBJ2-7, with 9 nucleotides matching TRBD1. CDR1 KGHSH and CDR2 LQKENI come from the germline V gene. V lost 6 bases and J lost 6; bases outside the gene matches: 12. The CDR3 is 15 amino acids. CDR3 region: CASSLGQGTRTEQYF. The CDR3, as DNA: TGTGCCAGCTCTCTGGGACAGGGAACGCGTACCGAGCAGTACTTC.

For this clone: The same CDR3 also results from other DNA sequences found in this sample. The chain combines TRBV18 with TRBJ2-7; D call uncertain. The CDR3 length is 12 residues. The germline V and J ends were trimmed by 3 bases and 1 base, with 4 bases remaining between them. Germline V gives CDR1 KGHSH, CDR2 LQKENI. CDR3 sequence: CASSPGSYEQYF. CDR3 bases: TGTGCCAGCTCACCGGGTTCCTACGAGCAGTACTTC.

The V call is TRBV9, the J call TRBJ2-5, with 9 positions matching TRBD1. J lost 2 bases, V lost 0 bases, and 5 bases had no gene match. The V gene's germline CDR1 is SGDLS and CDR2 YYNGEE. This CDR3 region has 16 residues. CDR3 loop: CASSVEGTGRQETQYF. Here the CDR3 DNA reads TGTGCCAGCAGCGTAGAGGGGACAGGGCGTCAAGAGACCCAGTACTTC.

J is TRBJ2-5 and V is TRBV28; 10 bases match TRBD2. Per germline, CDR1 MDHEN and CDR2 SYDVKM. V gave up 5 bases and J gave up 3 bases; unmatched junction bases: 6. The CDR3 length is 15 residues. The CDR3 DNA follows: TGTGCCAGCAGTCACGGACTAGCGGTTAAAGAGACCCAGTACTTC. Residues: CASSHGLAVKETQYF.

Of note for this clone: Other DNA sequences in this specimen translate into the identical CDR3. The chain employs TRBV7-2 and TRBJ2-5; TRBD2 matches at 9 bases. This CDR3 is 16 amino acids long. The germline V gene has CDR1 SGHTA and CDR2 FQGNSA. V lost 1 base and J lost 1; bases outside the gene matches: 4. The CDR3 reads CASSLGLAGAQETQYF. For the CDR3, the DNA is TGTGCCAGCAGCTTAGGATTAGCGGGAGCCCAAGAGACCCAGTACTTC.

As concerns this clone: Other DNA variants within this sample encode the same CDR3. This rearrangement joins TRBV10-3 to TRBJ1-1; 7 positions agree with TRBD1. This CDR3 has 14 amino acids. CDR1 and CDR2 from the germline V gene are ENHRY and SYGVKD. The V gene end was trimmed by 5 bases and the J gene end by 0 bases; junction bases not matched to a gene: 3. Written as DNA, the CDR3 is TGTGCCATCAGTAGACAGGGAATGAACACTGAAGCTTTCTTT. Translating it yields CAISRQGMNTEAFF.

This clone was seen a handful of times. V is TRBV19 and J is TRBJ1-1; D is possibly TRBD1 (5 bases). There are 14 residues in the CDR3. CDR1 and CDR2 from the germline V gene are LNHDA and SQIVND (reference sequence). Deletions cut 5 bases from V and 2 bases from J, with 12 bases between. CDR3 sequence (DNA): TGTGCCAGTAGTTTCCAGACAGAAAACACTGAAGCTTTCTTT. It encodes CASSFQTENTEAFF. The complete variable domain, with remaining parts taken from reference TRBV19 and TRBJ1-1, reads DGGITQSPKYLFRKEGQNVTLSCEQNLNHDAMYWYRQDPGQGLRLIYYSQIVNDFQKGDIAEGYSVSREKKESFPLTVTSAQKNPTAFYLCASSFQTENTEAFFGQGTRLTVV.

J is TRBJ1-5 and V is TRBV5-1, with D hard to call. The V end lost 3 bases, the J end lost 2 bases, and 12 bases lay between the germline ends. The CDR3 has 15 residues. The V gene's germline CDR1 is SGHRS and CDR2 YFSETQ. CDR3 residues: CASSSGEVGNQPQHF. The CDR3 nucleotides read TGCGCCAGCAGCTCTGGGGAGGTTGGCAATCAGCCCCAGCATTTT.

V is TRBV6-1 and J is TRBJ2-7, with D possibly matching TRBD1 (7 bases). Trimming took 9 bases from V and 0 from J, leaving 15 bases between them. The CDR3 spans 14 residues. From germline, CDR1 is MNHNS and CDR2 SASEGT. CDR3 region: CASSGTAGSYEQYF. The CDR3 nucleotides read TGTGCCAGTTCCGGGACAGCGGGCTCCTACGAGCAGTACTTC.

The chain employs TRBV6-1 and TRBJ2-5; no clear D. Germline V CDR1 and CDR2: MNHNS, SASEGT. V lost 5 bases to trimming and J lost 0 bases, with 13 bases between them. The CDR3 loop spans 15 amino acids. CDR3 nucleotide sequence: TGTGCCAGCAGTTTGCGGACGGAGTACCAAGAGACCCAGTACTTC. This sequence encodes CASSLRTEYQETQYF.

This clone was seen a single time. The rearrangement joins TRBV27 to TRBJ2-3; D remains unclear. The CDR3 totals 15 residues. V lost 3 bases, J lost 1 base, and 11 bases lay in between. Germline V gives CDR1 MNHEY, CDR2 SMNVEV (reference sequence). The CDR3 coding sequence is TGTGCCAGCAGTTTCGACGGAACTCGCACAGATACGCAGTATTTT. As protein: CASSFDGTRTDTQYF.

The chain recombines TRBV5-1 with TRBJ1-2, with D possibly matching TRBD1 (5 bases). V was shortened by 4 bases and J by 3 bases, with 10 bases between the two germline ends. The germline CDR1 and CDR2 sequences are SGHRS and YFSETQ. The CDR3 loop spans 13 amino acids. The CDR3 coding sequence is TGCGCCAGCAGCGGGGACGGCGACTATGGCTACACCTTC. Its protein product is CASSGDGDYGYTF.

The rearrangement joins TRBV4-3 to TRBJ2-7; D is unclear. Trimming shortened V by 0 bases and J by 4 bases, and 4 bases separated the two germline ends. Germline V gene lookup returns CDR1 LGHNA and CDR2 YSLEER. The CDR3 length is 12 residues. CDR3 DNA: TGCGCCAGCAGCCAAGATCGGTACGAGCAGTACTTC. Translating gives CASSQDRYEQYF.

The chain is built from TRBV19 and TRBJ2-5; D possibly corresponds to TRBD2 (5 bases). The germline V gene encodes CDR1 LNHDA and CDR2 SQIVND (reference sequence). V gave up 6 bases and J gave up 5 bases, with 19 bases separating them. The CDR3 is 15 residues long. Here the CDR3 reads CASRPPERTGETQYF. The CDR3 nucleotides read TGTGCCAGTAGACCCCCTGAGCGCACGGGGGAGACCCAGTACTTC.

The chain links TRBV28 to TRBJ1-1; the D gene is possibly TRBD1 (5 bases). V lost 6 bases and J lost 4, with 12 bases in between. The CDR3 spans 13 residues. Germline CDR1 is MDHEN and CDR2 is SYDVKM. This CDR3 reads CASRGRGPTEAFF. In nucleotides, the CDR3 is TGTGCCAGCAGGGGTAGGGGCCCCACTGAAGCTTTCTTT.

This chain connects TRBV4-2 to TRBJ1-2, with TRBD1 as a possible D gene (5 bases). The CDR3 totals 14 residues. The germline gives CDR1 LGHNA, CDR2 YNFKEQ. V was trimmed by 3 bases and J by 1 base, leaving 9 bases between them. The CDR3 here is CASSQPDSNYGYTF. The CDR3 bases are TGTGCCAGCAGCCAGCCCGACAGTAACTATGGCTACACCTTC.

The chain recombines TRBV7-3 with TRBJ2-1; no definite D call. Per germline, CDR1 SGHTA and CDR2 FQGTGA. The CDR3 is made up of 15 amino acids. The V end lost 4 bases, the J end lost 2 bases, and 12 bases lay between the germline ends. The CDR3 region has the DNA TGTGCCAGCAGCTCTCTTGGCGGCACCTACAATGAGCAGTTCTTC. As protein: CASSSLGGTYNEQFF.

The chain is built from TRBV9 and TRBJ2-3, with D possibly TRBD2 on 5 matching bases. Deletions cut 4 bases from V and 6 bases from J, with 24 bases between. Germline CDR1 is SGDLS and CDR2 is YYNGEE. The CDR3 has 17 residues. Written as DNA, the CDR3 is TGTGCCAGCAGCACCTCTGTTACCCAACGAGGGCGGGATACGCAGTATTTT. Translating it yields CASSTSVTQRGRDTQYF.

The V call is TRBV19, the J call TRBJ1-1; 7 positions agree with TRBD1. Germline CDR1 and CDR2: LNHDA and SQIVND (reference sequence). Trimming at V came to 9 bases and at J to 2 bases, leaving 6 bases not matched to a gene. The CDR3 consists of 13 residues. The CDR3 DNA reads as TGTGCCAGCAGATGGGACAGTAACACTGAAGCTTTCTTT. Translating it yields CASRWDSNTEAFF.

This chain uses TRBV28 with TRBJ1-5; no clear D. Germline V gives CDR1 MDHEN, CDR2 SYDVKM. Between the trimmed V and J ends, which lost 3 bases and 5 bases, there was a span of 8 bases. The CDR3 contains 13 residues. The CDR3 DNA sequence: TGTGCCAGCAGTTTTGGGTCGTATCAGCCCCAGCATTTT. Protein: CASSFGSYQPQHF.

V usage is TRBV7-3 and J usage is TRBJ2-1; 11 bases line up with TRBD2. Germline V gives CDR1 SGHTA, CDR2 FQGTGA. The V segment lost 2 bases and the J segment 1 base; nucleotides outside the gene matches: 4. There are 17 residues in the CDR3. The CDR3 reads CASSLDLAGGSYNEQFF. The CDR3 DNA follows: TGTGCCAGCAGCTTAGACCTAGCGGGAGGATCCTACAATGAGCAGTTCTTC. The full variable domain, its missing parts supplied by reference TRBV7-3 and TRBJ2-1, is GAGVSQTPSNKVTEKGKYVELRCDPISGHTALYWYRQSLGQGPEFLIYFQGTGAADDSGLPNDRFFAVRPEGSVSTLKIQRTERGDSAVYLCASSLDLAGGSYNEQFFGPGTRLTVL.

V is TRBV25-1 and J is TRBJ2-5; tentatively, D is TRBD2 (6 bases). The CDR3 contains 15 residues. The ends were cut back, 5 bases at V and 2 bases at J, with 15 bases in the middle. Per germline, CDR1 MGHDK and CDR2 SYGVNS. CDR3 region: CASSSEEGLQETQYF. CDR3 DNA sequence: TGTGCCAGCAGTTCCGAAGAGGGACTTCAAGAGACCCAGTACTTC. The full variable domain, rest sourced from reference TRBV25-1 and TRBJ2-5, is EADIYQTPRYLVIGTGKKITLECSQTMGHDKMYWYQQDPGMELHLIHYSYGVNSTEKGDLSSESTVSRIRTEHFPLTLESARPSHTSQYLCASSSEEGLQETQYFGPGTRLLVL.

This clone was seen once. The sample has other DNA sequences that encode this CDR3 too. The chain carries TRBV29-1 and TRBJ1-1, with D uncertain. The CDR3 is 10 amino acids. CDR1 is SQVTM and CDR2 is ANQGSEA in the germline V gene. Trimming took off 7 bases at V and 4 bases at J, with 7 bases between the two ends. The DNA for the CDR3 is TGCAGCGGCGGAGGCACTGAAGCTTTCTTT. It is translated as CSGGGTEAFF.

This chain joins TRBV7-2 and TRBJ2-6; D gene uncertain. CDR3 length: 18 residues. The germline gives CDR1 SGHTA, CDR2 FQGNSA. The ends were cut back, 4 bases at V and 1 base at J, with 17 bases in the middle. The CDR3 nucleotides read TGTGCCAGCAGCTCCCGGCCCCATACCCCATCTGGGGCCAACGTCCTGACTTTC. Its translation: CASSSRPHTPSGANVLTF. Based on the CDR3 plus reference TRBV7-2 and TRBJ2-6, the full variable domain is GAGVSQSPSNKVTEKGKDVELRCDPISGHTALYWYRQSLGQGLEFLIYFQGNSAPDKSGLPSDRFSAERTGGSVSTLTIQRTQQEDSAVYLCASSSRPHTPSGANVLTFGAGSRLTVL.

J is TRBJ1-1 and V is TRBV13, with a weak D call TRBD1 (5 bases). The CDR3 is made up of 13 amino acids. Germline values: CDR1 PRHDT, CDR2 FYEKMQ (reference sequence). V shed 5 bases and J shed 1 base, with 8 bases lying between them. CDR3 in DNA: TGTGCCAGCAGCGCGACAGAGAACACTGAAGCTTTCTTT. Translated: CASSATENTEAFF.

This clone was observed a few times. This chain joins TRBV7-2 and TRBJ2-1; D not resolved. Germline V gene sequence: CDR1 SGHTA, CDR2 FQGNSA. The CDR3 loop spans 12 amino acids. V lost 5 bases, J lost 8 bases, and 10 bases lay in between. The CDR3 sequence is CASSQYPHEQFF. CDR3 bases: TGTGCCAGCAGCCAATACCCCCATGAGCAGTTCTTC. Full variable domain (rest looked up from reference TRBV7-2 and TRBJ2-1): GAGVSQSPSNKVTEKGKDVELRCDPISGHTALYWYRQSLGQGLEFLIYFQGNSAPDKSGLPSDRFSAERTGGSVSTLTIQRTQQEDSAVYLCASSQYPHEQFFGPGTRLTVL.

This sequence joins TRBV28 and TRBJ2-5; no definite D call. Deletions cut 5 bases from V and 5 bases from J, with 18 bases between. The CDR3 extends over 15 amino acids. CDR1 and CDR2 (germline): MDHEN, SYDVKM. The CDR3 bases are TGTGCCAGCAGTGGCGCCCTTGGGCCCCGGGAGACCCAGTACTTC. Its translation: CASSGALGPRETQYF.

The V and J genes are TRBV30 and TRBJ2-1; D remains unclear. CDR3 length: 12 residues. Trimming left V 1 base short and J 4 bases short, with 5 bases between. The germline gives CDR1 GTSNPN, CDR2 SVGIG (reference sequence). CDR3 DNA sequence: TGTGCCTGGAGTGCCCGGTACAATGAGCAGTTCTTC. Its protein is CAWSARYNEQFF.